This T cell receptor (beta chain) was retrieved from a study of shared clonotypes between healthy human individuals. With respect to this clone: Its target is not known. Distinct nucleotide sequences in the sample also encode this CDR3.

Recent acute infections and vaccinations were absent in the healthy HIV-negative adult donors. Clones were sequenced by immunoSEQ multiplex PCR, and TCRdb holds only the in-frame ones, with some missing. The sample shows a few million clones, 80% to 95% of them seen only once. Whole-study findings and limits: Shared clonotypes: about 5% naive CD4, about 4% naive CD8, 2% to 2.5% memory CD4, approximately 0.41% memory CD8.

The sequenced sample consisted of naive CD4+ T cells from PBMCs. Subset given: CD45RA+ positively selected. The TCR was taken from a man between 18 and 35 years old in good health. Some clones in this sample may be carry-over from other donors' samples.

The CDR3 bases are TGTGCCAGCAGTTTGGGACAGGGGGGCTATGGCTACACCTTC. Protein: CASSLGQGGYGYTF. The chain employs TRBV28 and TRBJ1-2; 11 nucleotides agree with TRBD1. J was trimmed by 4 bases and V by 3 bases; bases with no gene match: 1. The V gene's germline CDR1 is MDHEN and CDR2 SYDVKM. The CDR3 consists of 14 residues.